This T cell receptor (beta chain) derives from a study of blood T cell repertoires in COVID-19. Study-level background: Sites in the United States, Italy and Spain provided acute and convalescent COVID-19 samples. T cells, B-cell-depleted T cells, or PBMCs supplied cDNA or gDNA.

CDR3 size: 14 residues. V shed 4 bases, J shed 7 bases, and the junction held 9 bases outside the gene matches. Germline-derived CDR1 and CDR2 are SGHTS and YDEGEE. In the original workflow: The assay estimated nucleated cells by amplifying reference gene primers. Sequencing was performed with immunoSEQ multiplex PCR; in TCRdb, only in-frame clones are kept and a portion is missing. The V and J calls and clone size come from that table; D and trimming were worked out from the DNA. The sample has hundreds of thousands of clones, over 85% seen once. The chain uses TRBV5-8 and TRBJ2-7, with 9 bases aligning to TRBD1. The sample taken for sequencing was peripheral blood. This receptor was identified in a young man with COVID-19, enrolled during active disease. The CDR3 is CASSLGQGWREQYF. As DNA, the CDR3 is TGTGCCAGCAGCCTCGGACAGGGGTGGAGGGAGCAGTACTTC.